Below are 29 T cell receptor beta chains sequenced from a single sample in a study of blood T cells in healthy people across ages (dated by TCRdb to the mid-2010s). The library was obtained by 5' RACE. The run used an Illumina HiSeq 2500. A second PCR of roughly 7 to 11 cycles was performed with a sample-barcoded 5' primer and a J-beta primer mix. In-frame beta chains were kept once TCRdb had trimmed the public reads at Q25 with fastp and called clones with MiXCR. Rows with a matching CDR3 protein are joined into one entry that keeps the most common DNA and genes. Recorded for this sample are 800,000 or so distinct CDR3 sequences; 25% of them occurred a single time. The ten largest clones add up to approximately 3.7% of the sample. These same records also appear under a second study, on T cells of mothers and their children.

Sequenced material: blood. The receptors here all came from a boy aged 5-17 years in good health.

The chain employs TRBV3-1 and TRBJ1-2; D unclear. Trimming removed 0 bases at V and 4 bases at J, with 18 bases between. Germline lookup yields CDR1 LGHDT and CDR2 YNNKEL (reference sequence). There are 17 residues in the CDR3. The CDR3 nucleotides read TGTGCCAGCAGCCAAGATAGATTCTCCCCGCTCCTCTATGGCTACACCTTC. Protein: CASSQDRFSPLLYGYTF.

This sequence joins TRBV20-1 and TRBJ1-1; a possible D gene is TRBD1 (5 bases). Germline loops: CDR1 DFQATT, CDR2 SNEGSKA (reference sequence). There are 14 residues in the CDR3. The V end lost 3 bases, the J end lost 3 bases, and 14 bases lay between the germline ends. The CDR3 nucleotides are TGCAGTGCTAGCCGGCCCGGGGCCGACACTGAAGCTTTCTTT. It yields the protein CSASRPGADTEAFF.

The chain is built from TRBV29-1 and TRBJ2-1; D is possibly TRBD1 or TRBD2 (5 bases each). This CDR3 is built from 14 residues. Trimming removed 5 bases at V and 1 base at J, with 12 bases between. CDR1 and CDR2 from the germline V gene are SQVTM and ANQGSEA. The chain's CDR3 is CSVFPGSSYNEQFF. CDR3 DNA sequence: TGCAGCGTTTTCCCAGGGAGTTCCTACAATGAGCAGTTCTTC.

CDR3 bases: TGTGCCAGCAGCTCGCAAGGCGGGACCACTGAAGCTTTCTTT. Residues: CASSSQGGTTEAFF. The chain joins TRBV7-3 to TRBJ1-1; tentatively, D is TRBD1 (5 bases). This CDR3 comprises 14 residues. CDR1 and CDR2 (germline): SGHTA, FQGTGA. With 4 bases removed from V and 4 bases from J, the gap between germline ends came to 13 bases.

This clonotype was seen more than once but under ten times. This rearrangement joins TRBV15 to TRBJ2-2; tentatively, D is TRBD1 (6 bases). Trimming removed 1 base from V and 6 bases from J, with 12 bases in between. This CDR3 is 15 amino acids long. Germline-derived CDR1 and CDR2 are LNHNV and YYDKDF (reference sequence). CDR3 region: CATSRGGQGSGELFF. The CDR3 nucleotides are TGTGCCACCAGCAGAGGGGGGCAAGGGTCCGGGGAGCTGTTTTTT.

The chain links TRBV4-2 to TRBJ2-7, with D tentatively TRBD2 (5 bases). The CDR3 totals 15 residues. V gave up 0 bases and J gave up 6 bases, with 15 bases separating them. The germline CDR1 and CDR2 sequences are LGHNA and YNFKEQ. CDR3 loop: CASSQERRLAVEQYF. CDR3 in DNA: TGTGCCAGCAGCCAAGAAAGGCGGCTAGCAGTCGAGCAGTACTTC.

The chain uses TRBV4-1 and TRBJ2-3, with D perhaps TRBD2 (6 bases). The CDR3 contains 16 residues. Trimming took off 0 bases at V and 4 bases at J, with 14 bases between the two ends. The germline gives CDR1 MGHRA, CDR2 YSYEKL. The CDR3 loop reads CASSQEGAGTADTQYF. Here the CDR3 DNA reads TGCGCCAGCAGCCAAGAAGGGGCGGGGACCGCAGATACGCAGTATTTT.

This clonotype was seen a handful of times. The rearrangement links TRBV28 to TRBJ2-1; 7 bases are shared with TRBD2. Trimming took 1 base from V and 0 from J; bases not matched to a gene: 3. The CDR3 consists of 16 residues. Germline assignment: CDR1 MDHEN and CDR2 SYDVKM. The CDR3, as DNA: TGTGCCAGCAGTTTATTACGCGGGAGCTCCTACAATGAGCAGTTCTTC. Translated, it gives CASSLLRGSSYNEQFF.

The V and J genes are TRBV28 and TRBJ1-1; maybe TRBD1 (5 bases). This CDR3 spans 12 amino acids. V lost 2 bases and J lost 11, with 12 bases in between. The germline CDR1 and CDR2 sequences are MDHEN and SYDVKM. For the CDR3, the DNA is TGTGCCAGCAGTTTAGACAGTCTGCTGGCTTTCTTT. Translated, it gives CASSLDSLLAFF.

The genes are TRBV20-1 and TRBJ2-3; 10 bases are shared with TRBD2. This CDR3 has 12 amino acids. The J segment lost 10 bases and the V segment lost 6 bases, leaving 7 bases of the junction unmatched. CDR1 is DFQATT and CDR2 is SNEGSKA in the germline V gene (reference sequence). The CDR3 DNA sequence: TGCAGTGCGATAGCGGGGGGAGGGCCGCAGTATTTT. The encoded protein is CSAIAGGGPQYF.

The V and J genes are TRBV4-3 and TRBJ2-2; a weak D match, TRBD1 (6 bases). The CDR3 sequence is 15 residues long. CDR1 and CDR2 from the germline V gene are LGHNA and YSLEER. V lost 5 bases and J 3 bases, leaving 13 bases between the germline ends. CDR3 sequence: CASSYYRVDTGELFF. Written as DNA, the CDR3 is TGCGCCAGCAGCTATTACAGGGTTGACACCGGGGAGCTGTTTTTT.

The chain is built from TRBV28 and TRBJ1-1, with TRBD1 identical over 8 bases. The V gene's germline CDR1 is MDHEN and CDR2 SYDVKM. Unmatched junction bases numbered 2, after V lost 0 bases and J lost 2 bases. The CDR3 contains 15 residues. In DNA, the CDR3 is TGTGCCAGCAGTTTATGGACAGGGGCAAACACTGAAGCTTTCTTT. Translated, it gives CASSLWTGANTEAFF. The full variable domain, completed using reference TRBV28 and TRBJ1-1, is DVKVTQSSRYLVKRTGEKVFLECVQDMDHENMFWYRQDPGLGLRLIYFSYDVKMKEKGDIPEGYSVSREKKERFSLILESASTNQTSMYLCASSLWTGANTEAFFGQGTRLTVV.

The chain uses TRBV24-1 and TRBJ2-2; TRBD1 matches at 8 bases. With 5 bases clipped from V and 2 bases from J, the junction kept 6 bases outside the gene matches. CDR3 length: 16 amino acids. Germline loops: CDR1 KGHDR, CDR2 SFDVKD. The CDR3 region is CATSGDRTANTGELFF. The CDR3 DNA is TGTGCCACCAGTGGGGACAGGACAGCAAACACCGGGGAGCTGTTTTTT.

The chain joins TRBV28 to TRBJ2-7, with D perhaps matching TRBD1 (5 bases). The length of the CDR3 is 17 residues. The V end lost 6 bases, the J end lost 0 bases, and 21 bases lay between the germline ends. CDR1 is MDHEN, CDR2 SYDVKM, per germline. This CDR3 is CASRAPIGQGRSYEQYF. The CDR3 DNA reads TGTGCCAGCAGGGCCCCGATCGGGCAGGGTCGCTCCTACGAGCAGTACTTC.

In its sample, this clonotype was seen a few times. This chain joins TRBV9 and TRBJ1-1; 7 nucleotides agree with TRBD1. The CDR3 runs to 13 residues. After removal of 3 bases from V and 7 bases from J, the junction contained 6 bases not matched to a gene. The germline CDR1 and CDR2 sequences are SGDLS and YYNGEE. The CDR3 bases are TGTGCCAGCAGCGCAGGGGGGGGTAATGAAGCTTTCTTT. Residues: CASSAGGGNEAFF.

This chain links TRBV4-3 with TRBJ2-1, with D possibly being TRBD2 (7 bases). CDR3 size: 17 residues. CDR1 is LGHNA, CDR2 YSLEER, per germline. V dropped 3 bases and J dropped 6 bases, with 21 bases sitting between them. CDR3 sequence reads: CASSQEVHGGGSNEQFF. In DNA form, the CDR3 reads TGCGCCAGCAGCCAGGAGGTTCATGGCGGGGGCTCCAATGAGCAGTTCTTC.

This clonotype appeared a few times. The V call is TRBV20-1, the J call TRBJ1-5, with 8 bases matching TRBD1. V was clipped by 5 bases and J by 0 bases; unmatched bases: 9. CDR1 is DFQATT, CDR2 SNEGSKA, per germline (reference sequence). The CDR3 has 16 amino acids. As DNA, the CDR3 is TGCAGTGCTGGGGGGGGCAGGGGGCTTAGCAATCAGCCCCAGCATTTT. As protein: CSAGGGRGLSNQPQHF.

This rearrangement joins TRBV29-1 to TRBJ2-7, with D unclear. Trimming stripped 5 bases from V and 3 bases from J, with 11 bases between. The CDR3 length is 12 residues. Germline CDR1 and CDR2: SQVTM and ANQGSEA. The CDR3 loop is CSVITTIYEQYF. CDR3 bases: TGCAGCGTTATCACTACTATCTACGAGCAGTACTTC.

This clonotype turned up a few times. V usage is TRBV6-5 and J usage is TRBJ1-3, with D perhaps matching TRBD1 (6 bases). The CDR3 extends over 14 amino acids. The V end was cut by 8 bases, the J end by 4 bases, with 15 bases between. Germline V CDR1 and CDR2: MNHEY, SVGAGI. The CDR3 region is CASGSGVKGNTIYF. In nucleotides, the CDR3 is TGTGCCAGCGGGTCAGGGGTGAAAGGAAACACCATATATTTT.

This clonotype was counted only a few times. The genes are TRBV28 and TRBJ2-7; 7 nucleotides match TRBD1. Germline CDR1 MDHEN, CDR2 SYDVKM. The CDR3 totals 16 residues. The V and J ends lost 6 bases and 4 bases, in that order; junction bases with no gene match: 15. CDR3 nucleotides: TGTGCCAGCAGCCCTTCGAGCGCAGGGGGACATTACGAGCAGTACTTC. The encoded protein is CASSPSSAGGHYEQYF.

The V and J genes are TRBV4-3 and TRBJ2-5; a weak D match, TRBD1 (6 bases). The CDR3 consists of 15 residues. CDR1 LGHNA and CDR2 YSLEER come from the germline V gene. Deletions cut 4 bases from V and 4 bases from J, with 16 bases between. The CDR3 protein is CASSRGQGLGETQYF. The CDR3 DNA follows: TGCGCCAGCAGCCGGGGCCAGGGGTTAGGAGAGACCCAGTACTTC.

This clonotype showed up just a few times. This rearrangement joins TRBV18 to TRBJ1-1; possible D gene TRBD1, 6 bases. Trimming pared 2 bases from V and 6 bases from J, leaving 19 bases between. Germline V gene sequence: CDR1 KGHSH, CDR2 LQKENI. The CDR3 has 16 amino acids. CDR3 sequence: CASSPWGTGNSAEAFF. The CDR3 DNA reads as TGTGCCAGCTCACCATGGGGTACAGGGAATTCGGCTGAAGCTTTCTTT. Variable domain in full (rest from reference TRBV18 and TRBJ1-1): NAGVMQNPRHLVRRRGQEARLRCSPMKGHSHVYWYRQLPEEGLKFMVYLQKENIIDESGMPKERFSAEFPKEGPSILRIQQVVRGDSAAYFCASSPWGTGNSAEAFFGQGTRLTVV.

This clonotype came up a few times. The gene calls are TRBV9 and TRBJ2-2; TRBD1 is a possible D gene (6 bases). V was shortened by 4 bases and J by 3 bases, with 13 bases between the two germline ends. Per germline, CDR1 SGDLS and CDR2 YYNGEE. CDR3 length: 15 amino acids. The DNA for the CDR3 is TGTGCCAGCAGCTGGTCGGCAGGGGACACCGGGGAGCTGTTTTTT. This sequence encodes CASSWSAGDTGELFF.

This rearrangement joins TRBV5-1 to TRBJ2-1; 8 nucleotides match TRBD2. Germline lookup yields CDR1 SGHRS and CDR2 YFSETQ. The CDR3 runs to 15 residues. V gave up 4 bases and J gave up 6 bases; unmatched junction bases: 9. CDR3 nucleotide sequence: TGCGCCAGCAGCGGTGGAGCGGGAGTCGGCAATGAGCAGTTCTTC. This encodes CASSGGAGVGNEQFF. Combining the CDR3 with reference TRBV5-1 and TRBJ2-1 gives the whole variable domain KAGVTQTPRYLIKTRGQQVTLSCSPISGHRSVSWYQQTPGQGLQFLFEYFSETQRNKGNFPGRFSGRQFSNSRSEMNVSTLELGDSALYLCASSGGAGVGNEQFFGPGTRLTVL.

As for this clonotype: This may stem from a read error, because a much larger clone lies one nucleotide away. The chain combines TRBV28 with TRBJ1-2; D is uncertain. Germline V gives CDR1 MDHEN, CDR2 SYDVKM. CDR3 length: 15 residues. Trimming cost V 5 bases and J 1 base, with 14 bases left between them. As DNA, the CDR3 is TGTGCCAGCAGTCCCCGGGCACTGATTAACTATGGCTACACCTTC. Translation: CASSPRALINYGYTF.

This clonotype was seen only a few times. The chain joins TRBV6-1 to TRBJ1-5; the D gene is possibly TRBD1 (5 bases). V was shortened by 0 bases and J by 4 bases, with 10 bases between the two germline ends. CDR3 size: 15 residues. Germline V gene data show CDR1 as MNHNS and CDR2 as SASEGT. The CDR3 reads CASSEAWTLNQPQHF. The CDR3 region has the DNA TGTGCCAGCAGTGAAGCCTGGACACTTAATCAGCCCCAGCATTTT.

The chain couples TRBV25-1 to TRBJ2-3; TRBD2 might be the D (5 bases). V was clipped by 3 bases and J by 1 base, with 11 bases between them. The CDR3 runs 15 residues. Germline CDR1 MGHDK, CDR2 SYGVNS. This chain's CDR3 is CASSDPSRGTDTQYF. CDR3 in DNA: TGTGCCAGCAGTGACCCTAGCCGAGGCACAGATACGCAGTATTTT.

The CDR3 here is CSAERRQSSYNEQFF. The CDR3 nucleotides are TGCAGTGCCGAAAGAAGACAGAGCTCCTACAATGAGCAGTTCTTC. This sequence joins TRBV20-1 and TRBJ2-1, with a weak D call TRBD1 (5 bases). Germline CDR1 and CDR2: DFQATT and SNEGSKA (reference sequence). This CDR3 spans 15 amino acids. Between the trimmed V and J ends, which lost 6 bases and 0 bases, there was a span of 15 bases.

This clonotype was observed a handful of times. The genes are TRBV4-3 and TRBJ1-1; no definite D call. V lost 0 bases, J lost 3 bases, and 8 bases lay in between. The germline V gene has CDR1 LGHNA and CDR2 YSLEER. This CDR3 comprises 14 residues. The CDR3 spells CASSQDRAYTEAFF. The CDR3 DNA reads TGCGCCAGCAGCCAAGATCGGGCGTACACTGAAGCTTTCTTT.